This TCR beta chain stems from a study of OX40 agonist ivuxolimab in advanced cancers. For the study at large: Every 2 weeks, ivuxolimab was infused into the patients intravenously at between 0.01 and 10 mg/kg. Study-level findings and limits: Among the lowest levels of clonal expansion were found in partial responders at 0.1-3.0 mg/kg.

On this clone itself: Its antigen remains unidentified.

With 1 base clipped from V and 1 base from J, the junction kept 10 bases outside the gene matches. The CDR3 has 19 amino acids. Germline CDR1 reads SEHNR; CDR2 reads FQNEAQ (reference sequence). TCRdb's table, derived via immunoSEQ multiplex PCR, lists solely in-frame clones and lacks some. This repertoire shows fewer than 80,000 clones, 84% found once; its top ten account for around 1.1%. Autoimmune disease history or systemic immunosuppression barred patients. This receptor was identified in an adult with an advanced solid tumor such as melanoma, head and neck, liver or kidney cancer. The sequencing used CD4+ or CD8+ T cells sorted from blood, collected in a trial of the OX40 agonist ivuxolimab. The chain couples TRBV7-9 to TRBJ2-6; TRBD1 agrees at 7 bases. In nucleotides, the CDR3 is TGTGCCAGCAGCTTAGGCTTGACAGGGCCCACTTCTGGGGCCAACGTCCTGACTTTC. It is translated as CASSLGLTGPTSGANVLTF.